This TCR beta chain was captured by sequencing in a study of T cell responses to AZD1222 COVID-19 vaccine. Assay: immunoSEQ multiplex PCR; the TCRdb copy retains only in-frame clones and omits some. The data show under 110,000 clones, around 87% seen once. Study-wide findings and caveats: Donors were mostly white British, more females; clonal diversity possibly underestimated.

CDR1 MNHNY and CDR2 SVGAGI come from the germline V gene (reference sequence). This CDR3 comprises 13 residues. V was cut by 6 bases and J by 8 bases, with 14 bases left in between. A note on this clone: The target antigen is unknown.

The specimen was peripheral blood, collected 28 days after the second AZD1222 dose. The chain links TRBV6-6 to TRBJ2-4; perhaps TRBD1 as D (6 bases). The origin of this receptor is an adult who received the AZD1222 COVID-19 vaccine. Here the CDR3 DNA reads TGTGCCAGCAGCCGCCCCGAGGGGGACATTCAGTACTTC. Translated: CASSRPEGDIQYF.